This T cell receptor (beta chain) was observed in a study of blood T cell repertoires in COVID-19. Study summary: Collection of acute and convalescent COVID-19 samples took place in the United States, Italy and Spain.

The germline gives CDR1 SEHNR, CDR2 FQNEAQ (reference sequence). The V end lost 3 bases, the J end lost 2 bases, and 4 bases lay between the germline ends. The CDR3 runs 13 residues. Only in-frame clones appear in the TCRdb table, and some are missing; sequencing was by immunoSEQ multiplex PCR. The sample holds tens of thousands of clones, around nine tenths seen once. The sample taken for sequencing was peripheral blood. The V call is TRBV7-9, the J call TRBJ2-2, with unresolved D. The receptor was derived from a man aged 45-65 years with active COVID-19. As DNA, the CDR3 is TGTGCCAGCAGCTTCCTAAACACCGGGGAGCTGTTTTTT. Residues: CASSFLNTGELFF.